This entry describes one T cell receptor beta chain. The data were obtained in a study of T cells in Graves' hyperthyroidism and ophthalmopathy. Germline V CDR1 and CDR2: MNHEY, SMNVEV (reference sequence). This CDR3 is 15 amino acids long. V lost 4 bases and J lost 6; bases outside the gene matches: 3. The study excluded patients with uncontrolled infection, other autoimmune disease, pregnancy or lactation. Based on clinical symptoms, serum thyroxine and TRAb, thyroid ultrasound and orbital computed tomography, diagnoses were reached. Over 9 ml of fresh peripheral blood supplied the PBMCs. TCR beta CDR3 regions were amplified from RNA. With the HTBI primer set, the TCR CDR3 went through a first round of RT-PCR. TCRdb re-called the multiplex PCR reads through MiXCR, storing one row per CDR3 protein. The sample consists of 370,000 or so distinct CDR3 sequences, 15% to 18% of them appearing once.

The specimen sequenced was blood. The chain has TRBV27 and TRBJ2-2; 12 bases map to TRBD1. The origin of this receptor is a woman aged 18-35 years with Graves' hyperthyroidism that later progressed to Graves' ophthalmopathy. The CDR3 sequence is CASSWGQGASGELFF. As DNA, the CDR3 is TGTGCCAGCAGTTGGGGACAGGGGGCATCCGGGGAGCTGTTTTTT.